The entry below gives a single T cell receptor beta chain sequence along with its context. Its antigen remains unidentified. The sample holds no much larger clone one base away, and base qualities are not on file. TCR CDR3 regions were amplified from genomic DNA by multiplex PCR using the deep immunoSEQ assay. Extracted genomic DNA from each cell subset was spread evenly across all wells of several immunoSEQ 96-well plates, with each plate serving as a replicate. For sorted subsets, each replicate PCR was loaded with approximately 200 ng genomic DNA, equivalent to about 30,000 T cell genomes. Purified libraries were quantified with a Qubit 3.0 fluorometer, sized on a Bioanalyzer 2100, and re-quantified with the KAPA Library Quantification kit. Each immunoSEQ 96-well plate was sequenced on its own single-read 150-cycle Illumina NextSeq 550 flow cell. The source study handled its data this way. Because only junctional sequences without quality scores were contained in the immunoSEQ output, filtering matching that applied to full-length reads could not be performed. To assign V/J genes and CDR3, sequences were annotated using PyIR, a Python wrapper for IgBLAST v1.9, with IMGT germline references. Any read was removed if the V/J assignment was weak (E-value above 1e-6), the CDR3 was missing, or the read contained stop codons, out-of-frame junctions, or ambiguous translated residues. V3J clonotypes were defined as sequences sharing the same inferred V gene, J gene, and CDR3 amino acid sequence. Percentage overlap between repertoires was calculated by dividing the number of shared unique clonotypes by the size of the smaller repertoire. Repertoire richness was assessed with RTK rarefaction, the Chao1 estimator, and Recon v2.1 estimates of unobserved clonotypes. Generation probabilities were computed with OLGA for all TCRbeta clonotypes obtained by the gDNA method from a few donors. Imported from immuneACCESS, the table was reduced by TCRdb to in-frame sequences with V and J called. These copies leave out some clones; in studies compared against another copy, an unresolved V gene accounts for under half, and the cause of the remainder is not known. The D gene and trimming were derived from the DNA, and the V and J assignments and clone size from that table. The sample table lists about 1.5 million clones, roughly 96% of them with a count of one. The ten top clones hold roughly 1.2% of the sample.

The entry originates in a study of shared clonotypes between healthy human individuals (dated by TCRdb to the early 2020s). Study-level background: The cohort included three men and a couple of women between 18 and 49 years of age. Per donor, three plates each were used for CD4 naive and CD4 memory, two for CD8 naive, and one for CD8 memory. To increase sequencing depth and limit assay-specific biases, TCR repertoire library preparation and sequencing were carried out by different laboratories using diverse techniques. To estimate repertoire size and how much clonotypes are shared between individuals, the study performed deep sequencing of blood TCR repertoires from five healthy adults. Each donor's leukapheresis produced roughly between roughly 0.85 and 10 billion PBMCs. Study-wide findings and limitations: When four donors were compared, the shared fraction of clonotypes was roughly 4.8% for naive CD4, roughly 3.4% for naive CD8, about 2.4% for memory CD4, and 0.35% to 0.4% for memory CD8. Estimated clonotype richness was generally larger for naive than for memory subsets. Only blood was sampled, and tissue TCR repertoires likely differ from those in blood. Pairwise subsampling led to the expectation that sequencing depth would affect the degree of clonotype sharing among donors. Compared with non-shared clonotypes, clonotypes shared by all four sorted-subset donors had higher generation probabilities. Because the study included only a small number of donors, the genetic and exposure-history diversity represented was limited. Rarefaction of sorted-subset datasets indicated incomplete sequencing despite the large sequencing depth.

Donors were healthy HIV-negative adults with no recently reported acute infections or vaccinations. Every donor was a Caucasian adult living in Nashville, Tennessee, USA. CD4+ T cells were enriched through magnetic negative selection, after which naive cells were positively selected on CD45RA and the remaining negative fraction served as the memory subset. Blood was collected by leukapheresis, and PBMCs were isolated by Ficoll-Histopaque density gradient centrifugation and then cryopreserved in liquid nitrogen vapor phase. Purity and quantity of every magnetically sorted T cell population were checked by analytical flow cytometry. From each sorted fraction, genomic DNA was isolated and quantified by UV absorbance on a Nanodrop 2000c. V is pared back by 2 bases and J by 5 bases, with 16 bases lying between the germline termini. The germline V gene encodes CDR1 SGHRS and CDR2 YFSETQ. The CDR3 measures 15 amino acids from cysteine to phenylalanine. Of the read, only the CDR3 DNA is kept; its 45 bases are in frame from base 1.

The chain links TRBV5-1 with TRBJ1-1; there is no confident call for the D gene. The specimen was naive CD4+ T cells sorted from blood. The cell subset or site label corresponds to: CD45RA+ positively selected. This clonotype was sampled from a man aged 30 to 39 in good health. The DNA sequence is as follows: TGCGCCAGCAGCTTCGACCCGCAAGGCCAGACTGAAGCTTTCTTT. Translated, this is CASSFDPQGQTEAFF.